The 13 T cell receptor beta chains reported below all come from one sample, sequenced in a study of cytomegalovirus exposure and HLA in healthy donors. Assay: immunoSEQ multiplex PCR; the TCRdb copy retains only in-frame clones and omits some. In the table there are some 130,000 clones, approximately 84% of which are singletons. Sequencing input: PBMCs. Receptors originate from a man aged 30-40 years in good health and CMV-seropositive.

This clone was seen a few times. This chain links TRBV9 with TRBJ2-1; TRBD2 is a possible D gene (7 bases). V lost 0 bases to trimming and J lost 7 bases, with 17 bases between them. Germline V CDR1 and CDR2: SGDLS, YYNGEE. This CDR3 has 16 amino acids. The CDR3 nucleotides are TGTGCCAGCAGCGTAGACTGGGGGCGGGAGAGGAATGAGCAGTTCTTC. Amino acids: CASSVDWGRERNEQFF. Variable domain in full (rest from reference TRBV9 and TRBJ2-1): DSGVTQTPKHLITATGQRVTLRCSPRSGDLSVYWYQQSLDQGLQFLIQYYNGEERAKGNILERFSAQQFPDLHSELNLSSLELGDSALYFCASSVDWGRERNEQFFGPGTRLTVL.

The CDR3: CASSFFGTDQETQYF. CDR3 nucleotide sequence: TGCGCCAGCAGCTTTTTTGGGACAGATCAAGAGACCCAGTACTTC. The gene calls are TRBV5-1 and TRBJ2-5; 7 bases are a match to TRBD1. The CDR3 spans 15 residues. The V and J ends lost 2 bases and 2 bases, in that order; junction bases with no gene match: 6. Per the germline V gene, CDR1 is SGHRS and CDR2 is YFSETQ.

Only a few counts were recorded for this clone. The chain combines TRBV29-1 with TRBJ2-3, with D possibly matching TRBD1 (5 bases). Trimming removed 3 bases at V and 3 bases at J, with 10 bases between. CDR3 size: 13 residues. Germline V gene data show CDR1 as SQVTM and CDR2 as ANQGSEA. The CDR3 region has the DNA TGCAGCGTTGATAATCAGGGAACAGATACGCAGTATTTT. Translating gives CSVDNQGTDTQYF.

The chain uses TRBV5-1 and TRBJ2-7; 8 nucleotides match TRBD2. Germline V gene data show CDR1 as SGHRS and CDR2 as YFSETQ. The CDR3 is 17 amino acids. V was pared by 2 bases and J by 3 bases, with 13 bases of the junction left unmatched. The CDR3 loop is CASSLSSGTVGIYEQYF. CDR3 DNA: TGCGCCAGCAGCTTAAGTAGCGGGACCGTAGGAATCTACGAGCAGTACTTC. The variable domain in full, with the rest retrieved from reference TRBV5-1 and TRBJ2-7, is KAGVTQTPRYLIKTRGQQVTLSCSPISGHRSVSWYQQTPGQGLQFLFEYFSETQRNKGNFPGRFSGRQFSNSRSEMNVSTLELGDSALYLCASSLSSGTVGIYEQYFGPGTRLTVT.

This clone was seen more than once but under ten times. The genes are TRBV10-3 and TRBJ2-7, with D tentatively TRBD2 (5 bases). Germline V CDR1 and CDR2: ENHRY, SYGVKD. The CDR3 has 13 residues. V lost 10 bases and J 6 bases, leaving 19 bases between the germline ends. DNA of the CDR3: TGTGCCAGCAGCTCGGGTCTCCGGGGCGAGCAGTACTTC. It is translated as CASSSGLRGEQYF.

This clone came up a few times. This rearrangement joins TRBV6-5 to TRBJ2-3, with D possibly being TRBD1 (5 bases). V dropped 6 bases and J dropped 10 bases, with 11 bases sitting between them. There are 11 residues in the CDR3. The germline V gene has CDR1 MNHEY and CDR2 SVGAGI. CDR3 loop: CASSTRGSQYF. DNA of the CDR3: TGTGCCAGCAGCACAAGGGGATCGCAGTATTTT.

J is TRBJ1-1 and V is TRBV6-7; D call uncertain. TRBV6-7 is labeled an ORF, and its function is uncertain. The CDR3 contains 16 residues. Trimming took off 2 bases at V and 8 bases at J, with 21 bases between the two ends. The DNA for the CDR3 is TGTGCCAGCAGTTACGCTAAGGGCCAACTCTCGGGGGAAGCTTTCTTT. It specifies CASSYAKGQLSGEAFF.

This chain uses TRBV5-4 with TRBJ2-1; TRBD2 matches at 7 bases. Germline CDR1 reads SGHNT; CDR2 reads YYREEE (reference sequence). This CDR3 comprises 15 residues. The J segment lost 1 base and the V segment lost 4 bases, leaving 5 bases of the junction unmatched. DNA of the CDR3: TGTGCCAGCAGCCAACTAGCGCCATCCTACAATGAGCAGTTCTTC. Translating gives CASSQLAPSYNEQFF.

This clone has just a few counts. This sequence joins TRBV20-1 and TRBJ1-2; a possible D gene is TRBD1 (5 bases). Germline V gene lookup returns CDR1 DFQATT and CDR2 SNEGSKA (reference sequence). Trimming cost V 3 bases and J 4 bases, with 6 bases left between them. The CDR3 is made up of 11 amino acids. CDR3 coding DNA: TGCAGTGCTAGGGGGCTCTATGGCTACACCTTC. Translated, it gives CSARGLYGYTF.

The rearrangement uses TRBV6-6 and TRBJ2-1; weak D call: TRBD2 (5 bases). Germline CDR1 is MNHNY and CDR2 is SVGAGI (reference sequence). The CDR3 covers 14 residues. The V end was cut by 6 bases, the J end by 2 bases, with 11 bases between. CDR3 amino acids: CASRLEGTYNEQFF. The CDR3 DNA reads as TGTGCCAGCAGATTAGAGGGTACCTACAATGAGCAGTTCTTC.

The rearrangement links TRBV1 to TRBJ1-1; the table's D call of TRBD1 was not tested on the DNA. TRBV1 is termed a pseudogene. The CDR3 is 14 amino acids. The CDR3 sequence is CTSSQGQGVTEAFF. The DNA of the CDR3 is TGCACCAGCAGCCAGGGACAGGGAGTCACTGAAGCTTTCTTT.

The chain has TRBV6-4 and TRBJ2-3; tentative D call: TRBD2 (6 bases). V was cut by 7 bases and J by 3 bases, with 11 bases left in between. Germline CDR1 and CDR2: MRHNA and SNTAGT. This CDR3 comprises 13 residues. CDR3 loop: CASKGGDTDTQYF. In DNA form, the CDR3 reads TGTGCCAGCAAAGGAGGGGATACAGATACGCAGTATTTT.

The chain couples TRBV18 to TRBJ2-2, with 8 bases aligning to TRBD1. The CDR3 length is 16 residues. J gave up 0 bases and V 5 bases, and 5 bases lay outside the gene matches. CDR1 KGHSH and CDR2 LQKENI come from the germline V gene. DNA of the CDR3: TGTGCCAGCTCATTACCGGGACAGGCGAACACCGGGGAGCTGTTTTTT. Its translation: CASSLPGQANTGELFF.